This TCR beta chain came from a study of blood T cell repertoires in COVID-19. As for the study in general: The analysed material was cDNA or gDNA that came from T cells, B-cell-depleted T cells, or PBMCs.

Generated by immunoSEQ multiplex PCR, the TCRdb table keeps only in-frame clones and is missing some. Of around 250,000 clones listed, about 80% are singletons. This CDR3 is built from 14 residues. The ends were cut back, 2 bases at V and 3 bases at J, with 10 bases in the middle. Per germline, CDR1 KGHSH and CDR2 LQKENI. J is TRBJ1-2 and V is TRBV18; no clear D gene. Material for sequencing was PBMCs or T cells enriched from blood (not recorded which). The source of this sequence is a man between 50 and 59 years old who had recovered from COVID-19. CDR3 amino acids: CASSPTRGDYGYTF. CDR3 sequence (DNA): TGTGCCAGCTCACCAACGCGGGGTGACTATGGCTACACCTTC. The variable domain in full, with the rest retrieved from reference TRBV18 and TRBJ1-2, is NAGVMQNPRHLVRRRGQEARLRCSPMKGHSHVYWYRQLPEEGLKFMVYLQKENIIDESGMPKERFSAEFPKEGPSILRIQQVVRGDSAAYFCASSPTRGDYGYTFGSGTRLTVV.